This T cell receptor beta chain is drawn from a study of cytomegalovirus exposure and HLA in healthy donors. Notes on the study in general: Prior analysis indicated that the majority of TCR beta V segments exhibited productivity approximately 90% or approximately 30% of the time. No immune exposure information besides CMV serostatus was available. Several of the most significant clusters appeared, in a later analysis, to be linked to common viral pathogens.

The PCR had 60 Vbeta and 13 Jbeta primers. Repertoires were generated with immunoSEQ multiplex PCR, while TCRdb's copy carries only in-frame clones and drops some. The sample comprises approximately 100,000 clones, about 80% of which are singletons, and roughly 5% rests with the top ten. On this clone itself: Its antigen is still unknown.

The sequencing input was PBMCs. The clonotype comes from a female donor in good health and CMV-seropositive.

Written as DNA, the CDR3 is TGTGCCTGGGGGACGGGACAGACGAACACCGGGGAGCTGTTTTTT. This encodes CAWGTGQTNTGELFF. The genes are TRBV30 and TRBJ2-2, with TRBD1 matching over 7 bases. This CDR3 comprises 15 residues. V was pared by 5 bases and J by 0 bases, with 6 bases of the junction left unmatched. Germline assignment: CDR1 GTSNPN and CDR2 SVGIG (reference sequence).